What follows describes a single TCR beta chain. Antigen: not known. CDR1 is SGHDT, CDR2 YYEEEE, per germline. The CDR3 spans 15 residues. The V segment lost 4 bases and the J segment 5 bases; nucleotides outside the gene matches: 9. The data derive from a study of cytomegalovirus exposure and HLA in healthy donors. Study-wide findings and caveats: TCR sequences were mostly rare, though some public TCRs occurred in many donors. Trimming of TCR beta V- and J-genes showed a link, identified in a later analysis, to a missense DCLRE1C variant.

Researchers ran the PCR with 60 Vbeta and 13 Jbeta primers. Clones were read by immunoSEQ multiplex PCR, and TCRdb kept only the in-frame ones, dropping some. Seen here are roughly 290,000 clones, approximately 90% observed once, and the top ten hold about 2.5%. Donors in the study were healthy people who gave bone marrow. This clonotype originated in a woman in her late teens or twenties in good health and CMV-seronegative. What was sequenced was PBMCs. The V and J genes are TRBV5-6 and TRBJ2-5; 9 bases agree with TRBD1. CDR3 sequence: CASSIFPGQGETQYF. The CDR3 bases are TGTGCCAGCAGCATTTTCCCGGGACAGGGTGAGACCCAGTACTTC.